This record covers a single T cell receptor (beta chain). Sequencing was performed with immunoSEQ multiplex PCR; in TCRdb, only in-frame clones are kept and a portion is missing. This table has approximately 640,000 clones, approximately 75% appearing once. The data belong to a study of shared clonotypes between healthy human individuals. The germline V gene has CDR1 SGHRS and CDR2 YFSETQ. CDR3 length: 15 residues. Trimming cost V 4 bases and J 5 bases, with 15 bases left between them. This TCR was recovered from a woman aged 25 to 39 in good health. The V and J genes are TRBV5-1 and TRBJ1-4; maybe TRBD1 (5 bases). What was sequenced was memory CD4+ T cells sorted from blood. As for subset: CD45RA-negative fraction. The CDR3 region has the DNA TGCGCCAGCAGCGTCGACCGGGACGGGAATGAAAAACTGTTTTTT. Its translation is CASSVDRDGNEKLFF.